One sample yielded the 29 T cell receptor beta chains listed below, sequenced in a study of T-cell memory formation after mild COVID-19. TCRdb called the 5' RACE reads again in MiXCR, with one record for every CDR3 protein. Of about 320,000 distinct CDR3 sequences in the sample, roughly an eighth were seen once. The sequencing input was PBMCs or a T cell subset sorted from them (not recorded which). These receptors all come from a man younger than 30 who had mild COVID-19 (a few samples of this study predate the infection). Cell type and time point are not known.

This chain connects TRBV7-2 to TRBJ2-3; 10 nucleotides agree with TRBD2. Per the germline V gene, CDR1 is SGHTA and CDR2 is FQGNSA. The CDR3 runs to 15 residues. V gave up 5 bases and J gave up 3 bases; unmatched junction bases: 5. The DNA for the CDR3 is TGTGCCAGCAGCCCACCAGCGGGGGGGACAGATACGCAGTATTTT. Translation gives CASSPPAGGTDTQYF.

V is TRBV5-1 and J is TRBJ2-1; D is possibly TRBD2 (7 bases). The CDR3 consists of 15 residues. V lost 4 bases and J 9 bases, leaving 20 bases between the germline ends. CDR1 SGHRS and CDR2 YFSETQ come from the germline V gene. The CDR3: CASSPGGGPVREQFF. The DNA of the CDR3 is TGCGCCAGCAGCCCTGGGGGGGGGCCGGTCCGTGAGCAGTTCTTC.

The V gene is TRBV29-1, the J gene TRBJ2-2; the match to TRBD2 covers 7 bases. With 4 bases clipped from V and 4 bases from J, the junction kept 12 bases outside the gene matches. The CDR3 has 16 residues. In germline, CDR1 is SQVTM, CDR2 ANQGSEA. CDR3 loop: CSVAGTSVLGTGELFF. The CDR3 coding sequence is TGCAGCGTTGCAGGTACTAGCGTCTTAGGCACCGGGGAGCTGTTTTTT.

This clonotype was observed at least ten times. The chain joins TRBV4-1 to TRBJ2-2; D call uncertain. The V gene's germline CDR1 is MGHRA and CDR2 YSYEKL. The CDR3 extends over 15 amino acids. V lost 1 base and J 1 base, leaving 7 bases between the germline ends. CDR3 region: CASSQVAGNTGELFF. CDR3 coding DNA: TGCGCCAGCAGCCAAGTAGCAGGGAACACCGGGGAGCTGTTTTTT.

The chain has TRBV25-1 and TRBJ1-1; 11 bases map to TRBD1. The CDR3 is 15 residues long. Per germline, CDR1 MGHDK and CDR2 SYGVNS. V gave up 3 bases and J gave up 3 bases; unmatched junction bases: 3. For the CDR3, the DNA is TGTGCCAGCAGTGATCCGGGACAGGGGGACACTGAAGCTTTCTTT. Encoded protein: CASSDPGQGDTEAFF.

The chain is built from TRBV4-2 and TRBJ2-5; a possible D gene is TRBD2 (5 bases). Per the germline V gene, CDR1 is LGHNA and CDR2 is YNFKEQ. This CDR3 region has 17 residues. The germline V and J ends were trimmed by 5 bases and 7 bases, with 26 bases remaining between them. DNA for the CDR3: TGTGCCAGCAGCACCCAGTCGTCGGGGTGGCTAGGTGGGACCCAGTACTTC. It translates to CASSTQSSGWLGGTQYF.

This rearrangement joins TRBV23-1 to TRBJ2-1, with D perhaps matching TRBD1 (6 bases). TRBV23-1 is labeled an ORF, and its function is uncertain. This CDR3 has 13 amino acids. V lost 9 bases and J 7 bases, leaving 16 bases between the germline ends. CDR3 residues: CASHWTETNEQFF. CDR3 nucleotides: TGCGCCAGTCATTGGACAGAGACTAATGAGCAGTTCTTC.

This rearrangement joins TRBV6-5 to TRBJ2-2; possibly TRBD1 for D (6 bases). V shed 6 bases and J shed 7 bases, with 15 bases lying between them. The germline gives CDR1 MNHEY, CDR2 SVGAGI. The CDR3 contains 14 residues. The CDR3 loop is CASRSGADGGELFF. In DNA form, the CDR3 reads TGTGCCAGCAGATCAGGGGCGGATGGCGGGGAGCTGTTTTTT.

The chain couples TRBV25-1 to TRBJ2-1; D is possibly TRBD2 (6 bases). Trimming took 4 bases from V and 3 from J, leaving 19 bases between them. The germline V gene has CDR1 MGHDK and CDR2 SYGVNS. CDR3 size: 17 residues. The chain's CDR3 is CASSGPWGENLYNEQFF. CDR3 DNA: TGTGCCAGCAGTGGACCTTGGGGGGAGAATCTCTACAATGAGCAGTTCTTC.

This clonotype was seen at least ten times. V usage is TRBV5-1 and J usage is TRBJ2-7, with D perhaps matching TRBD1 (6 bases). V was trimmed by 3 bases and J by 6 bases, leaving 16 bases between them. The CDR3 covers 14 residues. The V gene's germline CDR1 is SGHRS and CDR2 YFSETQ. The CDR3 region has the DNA TGCGCCAGCAGCTGGGGACAAGACCGCCCCGAGCAGTACTTC. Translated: CASSWGQDRPEQYF.

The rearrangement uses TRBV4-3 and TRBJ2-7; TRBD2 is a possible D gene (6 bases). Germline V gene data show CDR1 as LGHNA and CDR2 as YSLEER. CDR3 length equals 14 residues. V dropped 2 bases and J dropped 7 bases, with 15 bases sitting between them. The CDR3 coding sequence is TGCGCCAGCAGCCAATTAGGCAGGGCGGGAGAGCAGTACTTC. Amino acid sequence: CASSQLGRAGEQYF.

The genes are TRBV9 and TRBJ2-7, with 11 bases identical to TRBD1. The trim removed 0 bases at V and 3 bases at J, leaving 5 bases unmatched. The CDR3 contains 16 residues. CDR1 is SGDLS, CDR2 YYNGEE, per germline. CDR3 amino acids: CASSVAGGQGDYEQYF. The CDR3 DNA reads TGTGCCAGCAGCGTAGCTGGGGGACAGGGGGACTACGAGCAGTACTTC.

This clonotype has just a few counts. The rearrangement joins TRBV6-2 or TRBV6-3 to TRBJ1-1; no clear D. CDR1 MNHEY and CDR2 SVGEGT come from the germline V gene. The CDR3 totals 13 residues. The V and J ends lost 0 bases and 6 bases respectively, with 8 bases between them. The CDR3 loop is CASSYSDDPEAFF. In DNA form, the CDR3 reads TGTGCCAGCAGTTACTCGGACGACCCTGAAGCTTTCTTT.

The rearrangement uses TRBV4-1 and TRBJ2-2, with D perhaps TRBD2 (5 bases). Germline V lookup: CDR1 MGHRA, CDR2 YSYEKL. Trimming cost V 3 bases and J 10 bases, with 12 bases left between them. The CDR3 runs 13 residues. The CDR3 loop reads CASSQGSPPELFF. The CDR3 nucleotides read TGCGCCAGCAGCCAGGGGAGCCCCCCGGAGCTGTTTTTT.

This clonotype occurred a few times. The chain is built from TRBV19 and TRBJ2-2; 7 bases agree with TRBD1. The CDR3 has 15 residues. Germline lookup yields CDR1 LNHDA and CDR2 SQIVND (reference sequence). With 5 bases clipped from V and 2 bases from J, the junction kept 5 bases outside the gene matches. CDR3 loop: CASSWGQLNTGELFF. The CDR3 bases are TGTGCCAGTAGTTGGGGACAGCTCAACACCGGGGAGCTGTTTTTT.

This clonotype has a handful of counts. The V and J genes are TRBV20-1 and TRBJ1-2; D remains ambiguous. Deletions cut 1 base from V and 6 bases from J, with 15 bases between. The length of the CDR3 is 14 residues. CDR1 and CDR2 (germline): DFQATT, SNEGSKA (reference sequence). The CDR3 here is CSARVAREANGYTF. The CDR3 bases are TGCAGTGCTAGAGTGGCTAGGGAGGCGAATGGCTACACCTTC.

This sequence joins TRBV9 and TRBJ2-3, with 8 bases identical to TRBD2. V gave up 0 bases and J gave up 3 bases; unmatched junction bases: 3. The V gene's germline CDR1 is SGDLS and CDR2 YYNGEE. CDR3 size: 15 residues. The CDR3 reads CASSVAGGRTDTQYF. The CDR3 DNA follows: TGTGCCAGCAGCGTAGCGGGGGGGAGGACAGATACGCAGTATTTT.

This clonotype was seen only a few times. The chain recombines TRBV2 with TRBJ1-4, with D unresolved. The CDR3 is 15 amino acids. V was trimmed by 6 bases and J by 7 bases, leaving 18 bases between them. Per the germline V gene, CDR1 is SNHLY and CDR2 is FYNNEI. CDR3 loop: CASRRSLAGREKLFF. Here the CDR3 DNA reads TGTGCCAGCAGAAGATCCCTGGCCGGTCGTGAAAAACTGTTTTTT. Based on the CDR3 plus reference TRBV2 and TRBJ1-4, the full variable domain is EPEVTQTPSHQVTQMGQEVILRCVPISNHLYFYWYRQILGQKVEFLVSFYNNEISEKSEIFDDQFSVERPDGSNFTLKIRSTKLEDSAMYFCASRRSLAGREKLFFGSGTQLSVL.

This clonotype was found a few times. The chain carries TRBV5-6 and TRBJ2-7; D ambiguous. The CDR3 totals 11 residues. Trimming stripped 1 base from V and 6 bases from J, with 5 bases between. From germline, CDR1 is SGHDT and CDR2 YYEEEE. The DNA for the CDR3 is TGTGCCAGCAGCTTGATGGGCGAGCAGTACGTC. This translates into CASSLMGEQYV.

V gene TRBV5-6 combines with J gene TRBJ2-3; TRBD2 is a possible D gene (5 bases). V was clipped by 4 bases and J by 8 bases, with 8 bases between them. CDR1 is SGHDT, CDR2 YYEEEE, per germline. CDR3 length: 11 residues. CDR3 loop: CASSGAVTQYF. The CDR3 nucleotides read TGTGCCAGCAGCGGAGCGGTTACGCAGTATTTT.

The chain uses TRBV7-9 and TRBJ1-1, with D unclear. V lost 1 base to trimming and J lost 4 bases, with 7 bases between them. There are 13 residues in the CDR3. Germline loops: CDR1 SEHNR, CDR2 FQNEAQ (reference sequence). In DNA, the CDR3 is TGTGCCAGCAGCTTAGAGGTGGGCACTGAAGCTTTCTTT. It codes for CASSLEVGTEAFF. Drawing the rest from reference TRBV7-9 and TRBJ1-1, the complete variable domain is DTGVSQNPRHKITKRGQNVTFRCDPISEHNRLYWYRQTLGQGPEFLTYFQNEAQLEKSRLLSDRFSAERPKGSFSTLEIQRTEQGDSAMYLCASSLEVGTEAFFGQGTRLTVV.

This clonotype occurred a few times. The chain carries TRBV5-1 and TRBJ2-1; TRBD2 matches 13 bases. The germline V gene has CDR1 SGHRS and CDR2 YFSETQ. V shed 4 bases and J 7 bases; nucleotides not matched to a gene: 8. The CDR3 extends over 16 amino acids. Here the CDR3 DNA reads TGCGCCAGCAGCCTCCCGGGACTAGCGGGGCGGAATGAGCAGTTCTTC. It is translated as CASSLPGLAGRNEQFF.

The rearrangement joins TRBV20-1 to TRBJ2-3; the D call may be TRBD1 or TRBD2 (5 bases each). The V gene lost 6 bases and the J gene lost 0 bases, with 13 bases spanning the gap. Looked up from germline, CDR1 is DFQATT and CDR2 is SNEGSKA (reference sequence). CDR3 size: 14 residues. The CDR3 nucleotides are TGCAGTGCGCCGGCAGGGAGTAGCACAGATACGCAGTATTTT. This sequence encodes CSAPAGSSTDTQYF.

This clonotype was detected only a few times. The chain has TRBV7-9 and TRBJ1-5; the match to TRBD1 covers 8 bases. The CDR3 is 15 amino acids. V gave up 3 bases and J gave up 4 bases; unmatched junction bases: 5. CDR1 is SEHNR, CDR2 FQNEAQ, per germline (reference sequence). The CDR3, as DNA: TGTGCCAGCAGCTTGGGGACAGGAGAAAATCAGCCCCAGCATTTT. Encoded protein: CASSLGTGENQPQHF.

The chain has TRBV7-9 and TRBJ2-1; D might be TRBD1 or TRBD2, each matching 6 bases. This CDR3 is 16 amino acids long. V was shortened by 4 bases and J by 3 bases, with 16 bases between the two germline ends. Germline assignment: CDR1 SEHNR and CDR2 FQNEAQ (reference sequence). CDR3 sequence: CASSSNLGGFYNEQFF. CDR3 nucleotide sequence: TGTGCCAGCAGCTCGAACTTGGGGGGCTTCTACAATGAGCAGTTCTTC.

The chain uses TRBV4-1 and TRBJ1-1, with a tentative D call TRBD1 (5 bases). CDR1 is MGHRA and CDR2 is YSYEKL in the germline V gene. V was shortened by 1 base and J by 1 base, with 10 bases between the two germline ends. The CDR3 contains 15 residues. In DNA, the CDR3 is TGCGCCAGCAGCCAAGTTTCTGGGGGGAACACTGAAGCTTTCTTT. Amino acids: CASSQVSGGNTEAFF.

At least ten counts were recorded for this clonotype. DNA for the CDR3: TGTGCCAGCAGTTGGGGGAACACTGAAGCTTTCTTT. Protein product: CASSWGNTEAFF. This chain uses TRBV12-3 or TRBV12-4 with TRBJ1-1; the D is unclear. Trimming cost V 4 bases and J 1 base, with 4 bases left between them. The CDR3 runs 12 residues.

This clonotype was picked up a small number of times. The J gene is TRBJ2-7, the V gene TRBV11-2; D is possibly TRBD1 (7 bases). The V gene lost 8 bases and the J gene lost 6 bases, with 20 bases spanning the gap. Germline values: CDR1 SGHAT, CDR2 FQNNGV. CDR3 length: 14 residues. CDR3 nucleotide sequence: TGTGCCAGCGGACCATTGACAGGGAGGCTCGAGCAGTACTTC. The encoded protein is CASGPLTGRLEQYF.

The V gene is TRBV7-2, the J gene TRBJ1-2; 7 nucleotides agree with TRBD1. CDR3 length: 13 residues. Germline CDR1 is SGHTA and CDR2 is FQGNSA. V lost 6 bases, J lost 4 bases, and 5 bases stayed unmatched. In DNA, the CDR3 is TGTGCCAGCAGGTCGACAGGGATCTATGGCTACACCTTC. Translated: CASRSTGIYGYTF. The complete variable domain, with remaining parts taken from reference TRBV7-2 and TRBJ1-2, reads GAGVSQSPSNKVTEKGKDVELRCDPISGHTALYWYRQSLGQGLEFLIYFQGNSAPDKSGLPSDRFSAERTGGSVSTLTIQRTQQEDSAVYLCASRSTGIYGYTFGSGTRLTVV.